Listed below are T cell receptor beta chains from one sample, sequenced in a study of blood T cell repertoires in COVID-19. Some clones are missing from TCRdb's copy, which holds only in-frame ones; the method was immunoSEQ multiplex PCR. The sample includes 140,000 to 150,000 clones, about 89% of them seen just once. The sequencing sample was made of peripheral blood. All receptors derive from a man aged 60-69 years with active or convalescent COVID-19. The CDR3 runs from the conserved cysteine through the conserved F or W. D genes are given only for firm matches. Where a row states a size, it is once, few, many or the class of an expanded clone; other rows omit it.

15	.	once	TRBJ2-7	TRBV7-2	CASSLVGGGVNEQYF	TGTGCCAGCAGCTTAGTAGGGGGGGGCGTGAACGAGCAGTACTTC
12	.	.	TRBJ1-6	TRBV2	CASTAGGSPLHF	TGTGCCAGCACGGCGGGGGGTTCACCCCTCCACTTT
15	.	.	TRBJ1-2	TRBV19	CASSRTFVDNYGYTF	TGTGCCAGTAGTCGGACATTCGTAGACAACTATGGCTACACCTTC
12	.	.	TRBJ2-7	TRBV14	CASSSQVYEQYF	TGTGCCAGCAGCTCACAGGTTTACGAGCAGTACTTC
17	.	once	TRBJ2-3	TRBV5-5	CASSFARLASSTDTQYF	TGTGCCAGCAGCTTCGCTAGGTTAGCCAGTAGCACAGATACGCAGTATTTT
15	TRBD1	.	TRBJ1-1	TRBV9	CASSVGTGFGTEAFF	TGTGCCAGCAGCGTCGGGACAGGGTTTGGTACTGAAGCTTTCTTT
16	TRBD1	.	TRBJ2-3	TRBV19	CASSNRGIEGADTQYF	TGTGCCAGTAGTAACAGGGGGATCGAAGGGGCAGATACGCAGTATTTT
15	TRBD1	.	TRBJ2-7	TRBV10-3	CAILSGGQGALEQYF	TGTGCCATCCTTTCCGGAGGGCAGGGGGCGCTCGAGCAGTACTTC
14	.	.	TRBJ1-6	TRBV4-3	CASSQSSYNSPLHF	TGCGCCAGCAGCCAGAGCTCCTATAATTCACCCCTCCACTTT
15	.	.	TRBJ2-1	TRBV10-3	CAISDYASSYNEQFF	TGTGCCATCAGTGACTACGCGAGCTCCTACAATGAGCAGTTCTTC
16	TRBD1	.	TRBJ1-1	TRBV6-6	CASTRGRQGMNTEAFF	TGTGCCAGCACGCGTGGAAGACAGGGTATGAACACTGAAGCTTTCTTT
24	.	once	TRBJ2-7	TRBV21-1	CASSKATGRKTGTSGRAVPYEQYF	TGTGCCAGCAGCAAAGCAACAGGAAGAAAAACCGGGACTAGCGGGAGGGCTGTGCCCTACGAGCAGTACTTC
15	TRBD1	few	TRBJ1-1	TRBV9	CASSTLQGAPTEAFF	TGTGCCAGCAGCACACTTCAGGGGGCGCCTACTGAAGCTTTCTTT
15	.	.	TRBJ1-6	TRBV28	CASGGGAGYNSPLHF	TGTGCCAGCGGCGGGGGAGCTGGCTATAATTCACCCCTCCACTTT
17	TRBD1	.	TRBJ1-2	TRBV5-6	CASSPGTGESGVRGYTF	TGTGCCAGCAGCCCTGGGACAGGGGAATCAGGCGTTCGTGGCTACACCTTC
14	.	.	TRBJ1-6	TRBV3-1/TRBV3-2	CASSQSTAGSPLHF	TGTGCCAGCAGCCAATCGACAGCTGGTTCACCCCTCCACTTT
17	.	.	TRBJ1-5	TRBV7-2	CASSLTRGRDYNQPQHF	TGTGCCAGCAGCTTAACCAGGGGACGAGACTACAATCAGCCCCAGCATTTT
12	.	once	TRBJ2-5	TRBV7-2	CASSFRGETQYF	TGTGCCAGCAGCTTCCGAGGGGAGACCCAGTACTTC
14	TRBD1	.	TRBJ1-1	TRBV10-3	CAISETGGWTEAFF	TGTGCCATCAGTGAAACAGGGGGTTGGACTGAAGCTTTCTTT
16	TRBD2	.	TRBJ2-5	TRBV30	CAWSRGIAGDRETQYF	TGTGCCTGGAGCCGGGGGATAGCGGGAGACCGAGAGACCCAGTACTTC
15	TRBD2	once	TRBJ2-1	TRBV6-5	CASSPPLAGRGEQFF	TGTGCCAGCAGCCCCCCCCTAGCGGGAAGGGGTGAGCAGTTCTTC
14	.	.	TRBJ1-2	TRBV13	CASSSGNHYYGYTF	TGTGCCAGCAGCTCAGGCAATCACTACTATGGCTACACCTTC
14	TRBD1	once	TRBJ1-1	TRBV7-8	CASSLRQGNTEAFF	TGTGCCAGCAGCCTGCGACAGGGGAACACTGAAGCTTTCTTT
15	.	.	TRBJ2-5	TRBV24-1	CATSDFKGLGETQYF	TGTGCCACCAGTGATTTTAAGGGGCTCGGGGAGACCCAGTACTTC
14	.	.	TRBJ2-7	TRBV2	CASSEGGNTYEQYF	TGTGCCAGCAGTGAGGGGGGTAACACCTACGAGCAGTACTTC
14	TRBD1	.	TRBJ2-2	TRBV7-2	CASSLGQGTGELFF	TGTGCCAGCAGCTTAGGACAGGGCACCGGGGAGCTGTTTTTT
17	.	once	TRBJ1-5	TRBV27	CASSLSILGGRSQPQHF	TGTGCCAGCAGTTTATCGATTTTGGGGGGGAGGAGTCAGCCCCAGCATTTT
13	.	once	TRBJ2-5	TRBV2	CASDKEAGETQYF	TGTGCCAGCGACAAGGAAGCTGGGGAGACCCAGTACTTC
15	.	.	TRBJ1-4	TRBV4-2	CASSQDGGTNEKLFF	TGTGCCAGCAGCCAAGACGGGGGGACTAATGAAAAACTGTTTTTT
16	TRBD1	few	TRBJ2-2	TRBV6-6	CASSFPGTVNTGELFF	TGTGCCAGCAGTTTTCCCGGGACAGTAAACACCGGGGAGCTGTTTTTT
14	TRBD1	once	TRBJ1-5	TRBV2	CASSRTGGDQPQHF	TGTGCCAGCAGCCGGACAGGGGGCGATCAGCCCCAGCATTTT
15	TRBD2	.	TRBJ2-7	TRBV7-2	CASSSGTSGPYEQYF	TGTGCCAGCAGCTCGGGGACTAGCGGCCCCTACGAGCAGTACTTC
15	TRBD2	.	TRBJ2-3	TRBV6-5	CASSYSSGGTDTQYF	TGTGCCAGCAGTTATTCTAGCGGGGGCACAGATACGCAGTATTTT
18	TRBD1	.	TRBJ2-7	TRBV13	CASSPWGQGGAPRYEQYF	TGTGCCAGCAGCCCCTGGGGACAGGGGGGAGCCCCCCGATACGAGCAGTACTTC
16	TRBD1	.	TRBJ2-5	TRBV3-1/TRBV3-2	CASSQVHRGRVETQYF	TGTGCCAGCAGCCAAGTACACAGGGGGCGCGTGGAGACCCAGTACTTC
13	.	.	TRBJ1-6	TRBV6-5	CASRRTGNSPLHF	TGTGCCAGCAGGCGTACAGGGAACTCACCCCTCCACTTT
18	TRBD2	.	TRBJ2-1	TRBV10-3	CAIRPTLSGLAEADEQFF	TGTGCCATCAGACCCACACTTTCGGGACTAGCGGAGGCGGATGAGCAGTTCTTC
14	TRBD2	.	TRBJ2-1	TRBV20-1	CSASGGRAYNEQFF	TGCAGTGCTAGTGGCGGGAGGGCCTACAATGAGCAGTTCTTC
16	TRBD2	.	TRBJ2-2	TRBV2	CASSPTRTSGTGELFF	TGTGCCAGCAGTCCGACCCGGACTAGCGGCACCGGGGAGCTGTTTTTT
14	.	.	TRBJ2-1	TRBV12-2	CASRFNLRNNEQFF	TGTGCAAGTCGCTTTAACCTACGAAACAATGAGCAGTTCTTC